The 27 T cell receptor beta chains below come from one sample, sequenced in a study of cytotoxic CD8 clonotypes in ibrutinib-treated CLL. The assay was immunoSEQ multiplex PCR, and TCRdb's table has in-frame clones only and misses some. The sample records about 40,000 clones, roughly 70% being singletons. Source: PBMCs, taken at disease progression, from a patient treated with ibrutinib. Receptors were obtained from a human donor with chronic lymphocytic leukemia.

The J gene is TRBJ2-5, the V gene TRBV5-1; D is ambiguous. CDR3 length equals 11 residues. V lost 7 bases and J lost 0, with 4 bases in between. The V gene's germline CDR1 is SGHRS and CDR2 YFSETQ. The CDR3 region has the DNA TGCGCCAGCCAGAACCAAGAGACCCAGTACTTC. Translating gives CASQNQETQYF.

This clone was detected only once. The V gene is TRBV9, the J gene TRBJ1-2; 9 bases map to TRBD1. The V segment lost 3 bases and the J segment 5 bases; nucleotides outside the gene matches: 11. Germline V CDR1 and CDR2: SGDLS, YYNGEE. CDR3 length: 16 residues. CDR3 DNA: TGTGCCAGCAGCGACATTACAGGGGGCTATGGGTATGGCTACACCTTC. This sequence encodes CASSDITGGYGYGYTF.

The chain links TRBV9 to TRBJ2-3; D gene ambiguous. V was cut by 0 bases and J by 0 bases, with 8 bases left in between. The CDR3 contains 15 residues. Germline V gene lookup returns CDR1 SGDLS and CDR2 YYNGEE. CDR3 DNA sequence: TGTGCCAGCAGCGTAGAGGCGGCTAGCACAGATACGCAGTATTTT. Amino acids: CASSVEAASTDTQYF.

J is TRBJ2-2 and V is TRBV6-5; D is uncertain. Trimming took off 0 bases at V and 5 bases at J, with 10 bases between the two ends. The germline CDR1 and CDR2 sequences are MNHEY and SVGAGI. The CDR3 has 15 residues. The CDR3 is CASSYSPTQTGELFF. The CDR3 nucleotides read TGTGCCAGCAGTTACTCCCCTACTCAGACCGGGGAGCTGTTTTTT.

Regarding this clone: The germline gene is not matched at one end of the junction; a read error may be the cause. The chain links TRBV6-4 to TRBJ1-5, with D uncertain. CDR3 length: 11 residues. Germline CDR1 is MRHNA and CDR2 is SNTAGT. The CDR3 coding sequence is TGTGCCACCGCACTGATAGGGCCCCGGCATTTT. Its protein is CATALIGPRHF.

The chain has TRBV7-5 and TRBJ1-5. TRBV7-5 is classified as a pseudogene. The CDR3 totals 16 residues. In DNA form, the CDR3 reads TGTGCCAGAAGCTTAGGACCACTCCCTAGCAGTCAGCCCCAGCATTTT. Translated: CARSLGPLPSSQPQHF.

The chain links TRBV28 to TRBJ1-2; TRBD1 matches 9 bases. Germline V gives CDR1 MDHEN, CDR2 SYDVKM. This CDR3 spans 14 amino acids. V dropped 5 bases and J dropped 4; count of bases not matched to a gene: 5. The CDR3 DNA follows: TGTGCCAGCAGTCGACAGGGGGTCGCCTATGGCTACACCTTC. Encoded protein: CASSRQGVAYGYTF.

J is TRBJ2-1 and V is TRBV7-8; no clear D. V lost 0 bases to trimming and J lost 8 bases, with 17 bases between them. The V gene's germline CDR1 is SGHVS and CDR2 FQNEAQ. The CDR3 is 16 amino acids. The CDR3 DNA follows: TGTGCCAGCAGCTTAGCTGGGTACCCCAGTGGACATGAGCAGTTCTTC. Translation: CASSLAGYPSGHEQFF.

This clone was detected only a few times. J is TRBJ1-3 and V is TRBV29-1; the D is unclear. The germline V gene encodes CDR1 SQVTM and CDR2 ANQGSEA. The CDR3 covers 13 residues. V was cut by 3 bases and J by 0 bases, with 6 bases left in between. The CDR3 DNA follows: TGCAGCGTTGACTCGGGCTCTGGAAACACCATATATTTT. Translated, it gives CSVDSGSGNTIYF.

The rearrangement links TRBV6-6 to TRBJ2-3; 11 positions match TRBD2. V shed 6 bases, J shed 1 base, and the junction held 3 bases outside the gene matches. Germline values: CDR1 MNHNY, CDR2 SVGAGI (reference sequence). CDR3 length: 15 amino acids. CDR3 bases: TGTGCCAGCAGCCCACTAGCGGGGGGCACAGATACGCAGTATTTT. Its protein is CASSPLAGGTDTQYF.

This chain connects TRBV18 to TRBJ1-2; TRBD1 matches at 7 bases. The CDR3 contains 13 residues. The V gene's germline CDR1 is KGHSH and CDR2 LQKENI. V lost 5 bases to trimming and J lost 5 bases; unmatched junction nucleotides: 5. The chain's CDR3 is CASSTGQLYGYTF. In DNA form, the CDR3 reads TGTGCCAGCTCAACGGGACAGCTGTATGGCTACACCTTC.

The chain employs TRBV5-6 and TRBJ1-1, with unresolved D. Trimming removed 4 bases from V and 0 bases from J, with 13 bases in between. CDR1 SGHDT and CDR2 YYEEEE come from the germline V gene. The CDR3 runs to 15 residues. The CDR3 DNA follows: TGTGCCAGCAGCCCCGAGTTTTTAATGAACACTGAAGCTTTCTTT. Its protein product is CASSPEFLMNTEAFF. Full variable domain (outside the CDR3, taken from reference TRBV5-6 and TRBJ1-1): DAGVTQSPTHLIKTRGQQVTLRCSPKSGHDTVSWYQQALGQGPQFIFQYYEEEERQRGNFPDRFSGHQFPNYSSELNVNALLLGDSALYLCASSPEFLMNTEAFFGQGTRLTVV.

The CDR3 DNA is TGTGCCAGCAGCTTAGTTGGCCCAGGAGATACGCAGTATTTT. The encoded protein is CASSLVGPGDTQYF. V is TRBV11-2 and J is TRBJ2-3, with D uncertain. Trimming pared 1 base from V and 5 bases from J, leaving 10 bases between. Germline V gene data show CDR1 as SGHAT and CDR2 as FQNNGV. The CDR3 is made up of 14 amino acids. The entire variable domain, with the rest obtained from reference TRBV11-2 and TRBJ2-3, is as follows: EAGVAQSPRYKIIEKRQSVAFWCNPISGHATLYWYQQILGQGPKLLIQFQNNGVVDDSQLPKDRFSAERLKGVDSTLKIQPAKLEDSAVYLCASSLVGPGDTQYFGPGTRLTVL.

The chain couples TRBV7-2 to TRBJ1-5; a weak D match, TRBD1 (5 bases). The germline V and J ends were trimmed by 4 bases and 2 bases, with 18 bases remaining between them. CDR1 and CDR2 (germline): SGHTA, FQGNSA. The CDR3 length is 17 residues. For the CDR3, the DNA is TGTGCCAGCAGCTGGTCCGGGGACCCCTGGGGCAATCAGCCCCAGCATTTT. Protein product: CASSWSGDPWGNQPQHF.

The chain combines TRBV14 with TRBJ1-6; possibly TRBD1 for D (5 bases). Trimming cost V 3 bases and J 8 bases, with 11 bases left between them. CDR1 SGHDN and CDR2 FVKESK come from the germline V gene. The CDR3 has 14 residues. CDR3 DNA: TGTGCCAGCAGCCACAGGGATTGGCATTCACCCCTCCACTTT. Its protein product is CASSHRDWHSPLHF.

The chain combines TRBV18 with TRBJ1-5; D is possibly TRBD1 (5 bases). The germline V gene has CDR1 KGHSH and CDR2 LQKENI. Trimming cost V 4 bases and J 7 bases, with 11 bases left between them. The CDR3 runs to 13 residues. The CDR3 reads CASSLSDNQPQHF. Here the CDR3 DNA reads TGTGCCAGCTCACTATCGGACAACCAGCCCCAGCATTTT. Full variable domain (remainder filled in from reference TRBV18 and TRBJ1-5): NAGVMQNPRHLVRRRGQEARLRCSPMKGHSHVYWYRQLPEEGLKFMVYLQKENIIDESGMPKERFSAEFPKEGPSILRIQQVVRGDSAAYFCASSLSDNQPQHFGDGTRLSIL.

This sequence joins TRBV5-1 and TRBJ2-7; 14 bases fit TRBD2. V was pared by 4 bases and J by 6 bases, with 12 bases of the junction left unmatched. CDR1 is SGHRS and CDR2 is YFSETQ in the germline V gene. The CDR3 length is 17 residues. The DNA for the CDR3 is TGCGCCAGCAGCCGCGGACTAGCGGGAGGCTCCCCGGCCGAGCAGTACTTC. The encoded protein is CASSRGLAGGSPAEQYF.

The chain carries TRBV28 and TRBJ1-5; D unclear. CDR3 length: 13 amino acids. Germline CDR1 reads MDHEN; CDR2 reads SYDVKM. Trimming left V 6 bases short and J 0 bases short, with 6 bases between. Here the CDR3 DNA reads TGTGCCAGCAGGGAGTATAGCAATCAGCCCCAGCATTTT. It encodes CASREYSNQPQHF.

The chain uses TRBV5-8 and TRBJ2-7; D call uncertain. This CDR3 is 15 amino acids long. Trimming stripped 0 bases from V and 2 bases from J, with 12 bases between. Per germline, CDR1 SGHTS and CDR2 YDEGEE. CDR3 sequence: CASSLAPGDTYEQYF. DNA for the CDR3: TGTGCCAGCAGCTTGGCGCCAGGTGATACCTACGAGCAGTACTTC.

The chain employs TRBV27 and TRBJ1-5; D remains ambiguous. The germline V and J ends were trimmed by 5 bases and 4 bases, with 15 bases remaining between them. Germline V lookup: CDR1 MNHEY, CDR2 SMNVEV (reference sequence). The CDR3 consists of 15 residues. The CDR3 loop reads CASSLTDPGNQPQHF. The CDR3, as DNA: TGTGCCAGCAGTCTGACGGACCCAGGTAATCAGCCCCAGCATTTT.

The CDR3 DNA reads as TGTGCCAGCAGCCTGCGCCGTGGGACAGGACCCTCTATCTATGGCTACACCTTC. Translation: CASSLRRGTGPSIYGYTF. The V call is TRBV7-9, the J call TRBJ1-2, with 8 bases that match TRBD1. CDR1 is SEHNR and CDR2 is FQNEAQ in the germline V gene (reference sequence). V trimming: 5 bases; J trimming: 4 bases; junction bases outside the gene matches: 18. The CDR3 covers 18 residues.

The chain has TRBV6-5 and TRBJ2-3, with D maybe TRBD1 (6 bases). V was shortened by 0 bases and J by 2 bases, with 12 bases between the two germline ends. CDR3 length equals 16 residues. CDR1 MNHEY and CDR2 SVGAGI come from the germline V gene. DNA for the CDR3: TGTGCCAGCAGTTACTCTGGGGGCTTCCACACAGATACGCAGTATTTT. It specifies CASSYSGGFHTDTQYF.

This clone was recorded only once. V gene TRBV10-3 combines with J gene TRBJ1-2; no reliable D call. Germline V gives CDR1 ENHRY, CDR2 SYGVKD. The CDR3 covers 12 residues. V was trimmed by 6 bases and J by 3 bases, leaving 8 bases between them. The CDR3 reads CAIRGSDYGYTF. In DNA, the CDR3 is TGTGCCATCAGGGGTAGTGACTATGGCTACACCTTC.

The chain carries TRBV2 and TRBJ1-2; weak D call: TRBD1 (6 bases). Deletions cut 6 bases from V and 1 base from J, with 12 bases between. The CDR3 has 14 residues. The V gene's germline CDR1 is SNHLY and CDR2 FYNNEI. The CDR3 DNA sequence: TGTGCCAGCAGCGGTAGGGGGATTAACTATGGCTACACCTTC. Protein product: CASSGRGINYGYTF.

The V call is TRBV28, the J call TRBJ2-1; D unclear. This CDR3 is 14 amino acids long. The germline V gene encodes CDR1 MDHEN and CDR2 SYDVKM. Deletions cut 3 bases from V and 0 bases from J, with 6 bases between. DNA of the CDR3: TGTGCCAGCAGTTTGAGTTACTCCTACAATGAGCAGTTCTTC. Translation: CASSLSYSYNEQFF. Looking up the rest from reference TRBV28 and TRBJ2-1 gives the full variable domain: DVKVTQSSRYLVKRTGEKVFLECVQDMDHENMFWYRQDPGLGLRLIYFSYDVKMKEKGDIPEGYSVSREKKERFSLILESASTNQTSMYLCASSLSYSYNEQFFGPGTRLTVL.

This rearrangement joins TRBV4-2 to TRBJ1-1, with 10 bases that match TRBD1. CDR1 and CDR2 from the germline V gene are LGHNA and YNFKEQ. V was clipped by 1 base and J by 4 bases; unmatched bases: 6. The CDR3 covers 16 residues. The CDR3 sequence is CASSQGQGAHGTEAFF. The CDR3 DNA sequence: TGTGCCAGCAGCCAAGGACAGGGGGCTCATGGCACTGAAGCTTTCTTT.

The chain links TRBV7-6 to TRBJ2-1; possibly TRBD1 for D (7 bases). V was clipped by 3 bases and J by 7 bases, with 13 bases between them. The CDR3 extends over 14 amino acids. Per the germline V gene, CDR1 is SGHVS and CDR2 is FNYEAQ. As DNA, the CDR3 is TGTGCCAGCAGCTTGGGGGGACAGTTTAATGAGCAGTTCTTC. Its translation is CASSLGGQFNEQFF.